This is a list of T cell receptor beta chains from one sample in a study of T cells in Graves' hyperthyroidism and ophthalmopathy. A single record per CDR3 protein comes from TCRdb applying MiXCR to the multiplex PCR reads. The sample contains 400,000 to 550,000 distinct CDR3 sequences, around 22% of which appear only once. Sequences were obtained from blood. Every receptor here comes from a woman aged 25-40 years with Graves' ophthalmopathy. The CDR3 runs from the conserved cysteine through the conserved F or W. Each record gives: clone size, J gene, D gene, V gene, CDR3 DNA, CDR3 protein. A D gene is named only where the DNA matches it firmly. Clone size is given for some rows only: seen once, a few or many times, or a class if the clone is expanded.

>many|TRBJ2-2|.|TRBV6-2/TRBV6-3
TGTGCCACCGGGGGTATCGGGGAGCTGTTTTTT
CATGGIGELFF
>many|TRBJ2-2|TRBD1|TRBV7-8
TGTGCCAGCAGCTTAGCGCTATGGACAGGGGACACCGGGGAGCTGTTTTTT
CASSLALWTGDTGELFF
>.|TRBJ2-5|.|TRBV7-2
TGTGCCAGCAGCGAGGGGACCTTGGATGGGACCCAGTACTTC
CASSEGTLDGTQYF
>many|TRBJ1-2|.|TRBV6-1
TGTGCCAGCAGTGACAGTCTCAGCTATGGCTACACCTTC
CASSDSLSYGYTF
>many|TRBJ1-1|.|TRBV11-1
TGTGCCAGCAGCCCGTGGAGGGCGTCGTCTGGTGAGAACACTGAAGCTTTCTTT
CASSPWRASSGENTEAFF
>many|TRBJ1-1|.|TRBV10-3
TGTGCCATAGCGGGGGGGGAGGATACTGAAGCTTTCTTT
CAIAGGEDTEAFF
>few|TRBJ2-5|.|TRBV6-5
TGTGCCAGCAGTTGGGCGGAGGTAGAGACCCAGTACTTC
CASSWAEVETQYF
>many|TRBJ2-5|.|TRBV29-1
TGCAGCGTGGTGAAGGCAGTTGGGGAGACCCAGTACTTC
CSVVKAVGETQYF
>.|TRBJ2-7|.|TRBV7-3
TGTGCCAGCAGCCCTCCGGAAGGGGCCTACGAGCAGTACTTC
CASSPPEGAYEQYF
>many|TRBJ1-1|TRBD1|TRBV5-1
TGCGCCAGCAGCTTGGGGACAGGGTCTGAAGCTTTCTTT
CASSLGTGSEAFF